This T cell receptor beta chain was profiled in a study of regulatory T cells in long-lasting Graves disease. Study context: The criterion for persistent Graves' disease was over 5 years of antithyroid drugs with positive TSH receptor antibodies. Study-level points and caveats: Preferential use of TRBV28, TRBJ1-2 and TRBJ2-5 was seen in persistent disease.

The germline gives CDR1 SGDLS, CDR2 YYNGEE. The CDR3 extends over 16 amino acids. Trimming took 0 bases from V and 0 from J; bases not matched to a gene: 4. Combining iRepertoire HTBI primers with Arm-PCR of CDR3 regions, the authors built TCR beta libraries. Original processing methods: The study identified 55 to 80 TRBV and 13 to 15 TRBJ segments across samples. TCRdb ran MiXCR on the multiplex PCR reads and lists one entry per CDR3 protein. TCRdb's processing, not the authors' own work, is the source of the V and J calls. The sample lists hundreds of thousands of distinct CDR3 sequences, about 32% occurring once. The time point was: persistent/refractory GD, antithyroid drugs over 5 years with positive TRAb. Making the TCR library involved RNA that had been extracted from PBMCs. The guidelines of the American Thyroid Association were the basis for diagnosing Graves' disease. With respect to this clonotype: The antigen is not known.

The material was peripheral blood mononuclear cells (PBMCs), obtained when the disease was refractory, from a patient treated with antithyroid drugs. This receptor was taken from a female donor with Graves disease. J is TRBJ2-3 and V is TRBV9; 7 bases align to TRBD1. The CDR3 nucleotides read TGTGCCAGCAGCGTAGGGACAGGCACTAGCACAGATACGCAGTATTTT. It is translated as CASSVGTGTSTDTQYF.